A selection of T cell receptor beta chains follows, all from one sample in a study of blood T cell repertoires in COVID-19. TCRdb keeps only in-frame clones here, not all; method: immunoSEQ multiplex PCR. The sample consists of about 410,000 clones, about 89% of them appearing once. The sample was peripheral blood. The receptors derive from a woman aged 40 to 55 with COVID-19, enrolled during active disease. The CDR3 runs from the conserved cysteine through the conserved F or W. D genes are given only for firm matches. A clone size is listed for some rows: how often the clone was seen (once, few, many), or a class if it is expanded.

- | TRBJ1-6 | - | TRBV14 | TGTGCCAGCAGCCCAACGTCCGGGGGACCGGGGGGTTCACCCCTCCACTTT | CASSPTSGGPGGSPLHF
TRBD1 | TRBJ2-2 | once | TRBV7-9 | TGTGCCAGCAGTCGAATCACAGGGACAGGGCGGACCGGGGAGCTGTTTTTT | CASSRITGTGRTGELFF
TRBD2 | TRBJ2-7 | few | TRBV19 | TGTGCCAGTAGCGGGGGGTTTGACGAGCAGTACTTC | CASSGGFDEQYF
TRBD1 | TRBJ2-1 | once | TRBV19 | TGTGCCAGTAGTCGACAGGGGTATGAGCAGTTCTTC | CASSRQGYEQFF
TRBD2 | TRBJ2-5 | - | TRBV19 | TGTGCCAGTAGCGGTAGCGGGAGTCTCGAAGAGACCCAGTACTTC | CASSGSGSLEETQYF
TRBD2 | TRBJ2-2 | - | TRBV11-2 | TGTGCCAGCAGCTCCGGGACTAGCGGGAGCCGGGAGCTGTTTTTT | CASSSGTSGSRELFF
TRBD2 | TRBJ2-1 | - | TRBV6-6 | TGTGCCAGCAGGCCGACTAGCGTAAAAAACAATGAGCAGTTCTTC | CASRPTSVKNNEQFF
- | TRBJ1-1 | - | TRBV7-9 | TGTGCCAGCAGCTTAGTCGCCGGGGGGCATGAAGCTTTCTTT | CASSLVAGGHEAFF
TRBD1 | TRBJ1-2 | - | TRBV5-1 | TGCGCCAGTACTAACAGGGGTGGTAGTTATGGCTACACCTTC | CASTNRGGSYGYTF
- | TRBJ1-4 | - | TRBV19 | TGTGCCACCTCACTTGGAGCTAATGAAAAACTGTTTTTT | CATSLGANEKLFF
TRBD1 | TRBJ1-5 | - | TRBV29-1 | TGCAGCGTAATCACCGGGACAGTGTCTGATCAGCCCCAGCATTTT | CSVITGTVSDQPQHF
TRBD1 | TRBJ1-2 | - | TRBV3-1/TRBV3-2 | TGTGCCAGCAGCCAAGTCCGGGACAGGGGGCATGGCTACACCTTC | CASSQVRDRGHGYTF
- | TRBJ1-5 | - | TRBV4-1 | TGCGCCAGCAGCCAAGTCCAGCCAAGAGGGAGTCAGCCCCAGCATTTT | CASSQVQPRGSQPQHF
- | TRBJ2-7 | - | TRBV5-3 | TGTGCCAGAAGCTTGTACACAGGGAGCTCCTACGAGCAGTACTTC | CARSLYTGSSYEQYF
TRBD2 | TRBJ2-3 | - | TRBV7-2 | TGTGCCAGCAGGGCGGGGGGCACAGATACGCAGTATTTT | CASRAGGTDTQYF
TRBD1 | TRBJ1-4 | - | TRBV2 | TGTGCCAGCGGGACAGAAGATGAAAAACTGTTTTTT | CASGTEDEKLFF
- | TRBJ2-3 | - | TRBV9 | TGTGCCAGCAGCGTAGGGCCCTACAGGGTACCAGATACGCAGTATTTT | CASSVGPYRVPDTQYF